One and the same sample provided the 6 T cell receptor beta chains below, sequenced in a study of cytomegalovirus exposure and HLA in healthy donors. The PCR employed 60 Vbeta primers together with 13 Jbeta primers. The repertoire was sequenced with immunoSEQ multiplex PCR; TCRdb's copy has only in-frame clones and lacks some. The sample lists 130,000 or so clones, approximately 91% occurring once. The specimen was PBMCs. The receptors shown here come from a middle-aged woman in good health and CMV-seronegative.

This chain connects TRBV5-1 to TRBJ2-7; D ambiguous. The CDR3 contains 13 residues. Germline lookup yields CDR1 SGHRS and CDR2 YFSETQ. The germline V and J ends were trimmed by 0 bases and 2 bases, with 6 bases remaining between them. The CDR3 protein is CASSLGRAYEQYF. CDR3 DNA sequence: TGCGCCAGCAGCTTGGGACGGGCCTACGAGCAGTACTTC.

CDR3 nucleotide sequence: TGTGCCAGCAGTCTGACTAGCTCGCAAGAGACCCAGTACTTC. Amino acid sequence: CASSLTSSQETQYF. This chain uses TRBV6-1 with TRBJ2-5; 7 bases map to TRBD2. The CDR3 extends over 14 amino acids. Germline V lookup: CDR1 MNHNS, CDR2 SASEGT. V lost 5 bases to trimming and J lost 2 bases; unmatched junction nucleotides: 5.

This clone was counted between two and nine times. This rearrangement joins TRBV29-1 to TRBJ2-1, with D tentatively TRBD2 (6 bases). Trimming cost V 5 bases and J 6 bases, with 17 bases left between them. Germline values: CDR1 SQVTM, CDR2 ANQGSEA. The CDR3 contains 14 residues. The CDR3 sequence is CSVSRGTGSNEQFF. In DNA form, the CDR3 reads TGCAGCGTTAGTCGCGGGACGGGATCCAATGAGCAGTTCTTC.

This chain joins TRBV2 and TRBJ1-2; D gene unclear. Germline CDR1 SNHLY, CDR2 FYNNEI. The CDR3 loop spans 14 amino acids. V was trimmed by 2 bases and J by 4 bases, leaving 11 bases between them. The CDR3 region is CASSEPSPLYGYTF. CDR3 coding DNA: TGTGCCAGCAGTGAACCGAGCCCCCTCTATGGCTACACCTTC.

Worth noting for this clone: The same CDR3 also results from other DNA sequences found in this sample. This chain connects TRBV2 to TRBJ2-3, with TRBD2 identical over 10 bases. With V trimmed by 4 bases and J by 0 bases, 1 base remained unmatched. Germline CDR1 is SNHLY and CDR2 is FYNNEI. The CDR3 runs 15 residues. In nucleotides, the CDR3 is TGTGCCAGCAGTGGGACTAGCGGAAGCACAGATACGCAGTATTTT. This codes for CASSGTSGSTDTQYF.

The CDR3 DNA is TGTGCCAGCAGTTTAGTTCAGGGAAATTCACCCCTCCACTTT. Protein: CASSLVQGNSPLHF. J is TRBJ1-6 and V is TRBV27, with TRBD1 as a possible D gene (5 bases). The CDR3 is made up of 14 amino acids. V was clipped by 2 bases and J by 7 bases, with 9 bases between them. Germline V gives CDR1 MNHEY, CDR2 SMNVEV (reference sequence).